This T cell receptor beta chain was identified in a study of response to subunit inactivated influenza vaccine. From the RT-PCR reads, TCRdb called clonotypes with MiXCR, one entry per CDR3 protein. The table includes some 540,000 distinct CDR3 sequences, under 25% detected once. The table lists this clonotype with a few counts. What it recognizes is unknown. Study-wide findings and caveats: Each seasonal flu vaccination may recruit only limited new T cells, authors suggested.

The CDR3 sequence is 15 residues long. V was trimmed by 0 bases and J by 2 bases, leaving 12 bases between them. Germline loops: CDR1 DFQATT, CDR2 SNEGSKA (reference sequence). These data also featured in a second study, about T cells expressing NK-cell markers. Turning to that study: Libraries used 5'RACE template switching adding universal primer site and UMIs.

This chain connects TRBV20-1 to TRBJ2-3; D not certain. Sequences were derived from CD4+ T cells sorted from PBMCs, sampled 11 to 12 days after vaccination. This TCR came from a man aged 45-65 years who received an inactivated influenza vaccine. The CDR3 DNA is TGCAGTGCTAGAGATCTGGGAACCCACACAGATACGCAGTATTTT. It specifies CSARDLGTHTDTQYF.